The present T cell receptor (beta chain) was sequenced within a study of identifying expanded T cells in peripheral blood. Germline loops: CDR1 SGHTA, CDR2 FQGNSA. The germline V and J ends were trimmed by 5 bases and 8 bases, with 21 bases remaining between them. This CDR3 has 15 amino acids. Collection occurred without any documented infections or immune events in donors. Study results and limitations: Clone count variance between approximately two-week samples rose with total template count.

Data came from immunoSEQ multiplex PCR; TCRdb stores just in-frame clones and leaves some out. This table has 55,000 to 60,000 clones, approximately 90% appearing once. Concerning this clone: What it binds is not known.

The origin of this receptor is a person between 18 and 75 years old in good health. The sample was blood. This chain joins TRBV7-2 and TRBJ1-2, with D uncertain. Here the CDR3 reads CASSTPSSSSRGYTF. The CDR3 DNA follows: TGTGCCAGCAGCACTCCCAGTAGCTCTTCGAGGGGCTACACCTTC.